A single sample gave rise to the 29 T cell receptor beta chains below, sequenced in a study of blood T cell repertoires in COVID-19. Some clones are missing from TCRdb's copy, which holds only in-frame ones; the method was immunoSEQ multiplex PCR. The sample has around 370,000 clones, about nine tenths seen once. What was sequenced was peripheral blood. The origin of the receptors is a woman aged 45 to 65 with COVID-19, enrolled during active disease.

The chain employs TRBV27 and TRBJ2-5, with 7 bases lining up with TRBD2. The V segment lost 4 bases and the J segment 4 bases; nucleotides outside the gene matches: 0. This CDR3 contains 12 residues. Germline CDR1 reads MNHEY; CDR2 reads SMNVEV (reference sequence). The CDR3, as DNA: TGTGCCAGCAGTTCTAGCGGAGAGACCCAGTACTTC. Its protein is CASSSSGETQYF.

The chain combines TRBV9 with TRBJ1-1, with D unclear. CDR1 is SGDLS, CDR2 YYNGEE, per germline. This CDR3 comprises 14 residues. V lost 2 bases and J lost 7, with 15 bases in between. The CDR3 nucleotides are TGTGCCAGCAGCGTTTATGGAGTAGGCGGTGAAGCTTTCTTT. Its translation: CASSVYGVGGEAFF.

The chain uses TRBV20-1 and TRBJ2-7, with D tentatively TRBD2 (5 bases). Trimming shortened V by 6 bases and J by 6 bases, and 12 bases separated the two germline ends. The CDR3 totals 11 residues. CDR1 and CDR2 from the germline V gene are DFQATT and SNEGSKA (reference sequence). CDR3 amino acids: CSARTGSEQYF. CDR3 bases: TGCAGTGCCCGGACGGGGTCCGAGCAGTACTTC.

J is TRBJ1-6 and V is TRBV7-9; 7 bases are shared with TRBD1. Trimming at V came to 4 bases and at J to 10 bases, leaving 7 bases not matched to a gene. The CDR3 is 14 residues long. The germline V gene encodes CDR1 SEHNR and CDR2 FQNEAQ (reference sequence). CDR3 in amino acids: CASSSDRVHSPLHF. CDR3 in DNA: TGTGCCAGCAGCTCTGACAGGGTACACTCACCCCTCCACTTT.

V gene TRBV27 combines with J gene TRBJ2-1, with 7 bases aligning to TRBD2. Unmatched junction bases numbered 7, after V lost 2 bases and J lost 6 bases. The germline gives CDR1 MNHEY, CDR2 SMNVEV (reference sequence). The CDR3 consists of 15 residues. CDR3 DNA: TGTGCCAGCAGTTTACGGCCGGGACTATCCAATGAGCAGTTCTTC. The encoded protein is CASSLRPGLSNEQFF.

The rearrangement uses TRBV19 and TRBJ1-2, with D unresolved. Trimming took off 5 bases at V and 0 bases at J, with 7 bases between the two ends. The CDR3 spans 13 residues. Germline V CDR1 and CDR2: LNHDA, SQIVND (reference sequence). CDR3 in amino acids: CASSESANYGYTF. As DNA, the CDR3 is TGTGCCAGTAGTGAGTCCGCTAACTATGGCTACACCTTC.

This clone was detected ten times or more. The rearrangement uses TRBV7-6 and TRBJ2-3, with D perhaps TRBD2 (6 bases). CDR3 length equals 15 residues. Per the germline V gene, CDR1 is SGHVS and CDR2 is FNYEAQ. V gave up 5 bases and J gave up 2 bases, with 14 bases separating them. CDR3 bases: TGTGCCAGCAGCCTCTTGGGACTTGACACAGATACGCAGTATTTT. Its translation is CASSLLGLDTDTQYF.

The V gene is TRBV6-2 or TRBV6-3, the J gene TRBJ2-1, with D maybe TRBD1 (5 bases). Germline V gene sequence: CDR1 MNHEY, CDR2 SVGEGT. The CDR3 extends over 16 amino acids. Trimming removed 3 bases from V and 0 bases from J, with 12 bases in between. The CDR3 coding sequence is TGTGCCAGCAGTTATGTAAGGGGCAGCTCCTACAATGAGCAGTTCTTC. This encodes CASSYVRGSSYNEQFF.

The chain links TRBV2 to TRBJ2-2; D is undetermined. The germline V and J ends were trimmed by 6 bases and 8 bases, with 13 bases remaining between them. CDR3 size: 13 residues. Germline-derived CDR1 and CDR2 are SNHLY and FYNNEI. The CDR3 sequence is CASSVHIWGELFF. Written as DNA, the CDR3 is TGTGCCAGCAGCGTCCACATTTGGGGGGAGCTGTTTTTT. The entire variable domain, with the rest obtained from reference TRBV2 and TRBJ2-2, is as follows: EPEVTQTPSHQVTQMGQEVILRCVPISNHLYFYWYRQILGQKVEFLVSFYNNEISEKSEIFDDQFSVERPDGSNFTLKIRSTKLEDSAMYFCASSVHIWGELFFGEGSRLTVL.

The chain recombines TRBV19 with TRBJ1-1; D is uncertain. Germline-derived CDR1 and CDR2 are LNHDA and SQIVND (reference sequence). V lost 5 bases and J 5 bases, leaving 15 bases between the germline ends. There are 14 residues in the CDR3. The DNA for the CDR3 is TGTGCCAGTAGTGTACCAAGAGGGAGGACTGAAGCTTTCTTT. Its protein is CASSVPRGRTEAFF.

This clone was seen a few times. The chain has TRBV5-1 and TRBJ1-4; 7 bases agree with TRBD1. Germline CDR1 and CDR2: SGHRS and YFSETQ. This CDR3 has 14 amino acids. Losses at the gene ends were 3 bases for V and 4 bases for J; bases not matched to a gene: 3. CDR3 sequence: CASSSTGVNEKLFF. The CDR3 nucleotides read TGCGCCAGCAGCTCCACAGGGGTTAATGAAAAACTGTTTTTT.

CDR3 DNA sequence: TGCAGCGCCGCGGCCAAAAGAGGGAACACTGAAGCTTTCTTT. Its translation: CSAAAKRGNTEAFF. V gene TRBV29-1 combines with J gene TRBJ1-1, with no clear D. The CDR3 spans 14 residues. V was shortened by 7 bases and J by 1 base, with 16 bases between the two germline ends. Looked up from germline, CDR1 is SQVTM and CDR2 is ANQGSEA.

The J gene is TRBJ2-5, the V gene TRBV24-1; 9 nucleotides agree with TRBD1. Unmatched junction bases numbered 9, after V lost 4 bases and J lost 4 bases. In germline, CDR1 is KGHDR, CDR2 SFDVKD. The CDR3 totals 16 residues. This CDR3 reads CATSEATGGWGETQYF. CDR3 nucleotide sequence: TGTGCCACCAGTGAGGCTACAGGGGGCTGGGGAGAGACCCAGTACTTC.

This chain uses TRBV7-7 with TRBJ2-2, with 7 bases identical to TRBD2. Germline V lookup: CDR1 SSHAT, CDR2 FNYEAQ (reference sequence). V trimming: 5 bases; J trimming: 7 bases; junction bases outside the gene matches: 7. This CDR3 spans 14 amino acids. As DNA, the CDR3 is TGTGCCAGCAGCCCCCGGGAGGCCGTCGGGGAGCTGTTTTTT. As protein: CASSPREAVGELFF.

V gene TRBV7-2 combines with J gene TRBJ2-3, with TRBD2 matching over 13 bases. The CDR3 extends over 19 amino acids. The germline CDR1 and CDR2 sequences are SGHTA and FQGNSA. V dropped 5 bases and J dropped 0; count of bases not matched to a gene: 11. Here the CDR3 DNA reads TGTGCCAGCAGCACCCGACTAGCGGGAGGACCGTTTAGCACAGATACGCAGTATTTT. As protein: CASSTRLAGGPFSTDTQYF.

V and J are TRBV13 and TRBJ2-7, with TRBD1 as a possible D gene (5 bases). This CDR3 has 13 amino acids. Trimming took 5 bases from V and 3 from J, leaving 11 bases between them. CDR1 PRHDT and CDR2 FYEKMQ come from the germline V gene (reference sequence). For the CDR3, the DNA is TGTGCCAGCAGCGAAGGGGCTTTCTACGAGCAGTACTTC. Residues: CASSEGAFYEQYF.

The J gene is TRBJ2-1, the V gene TRBV5-1; D unclear. This CDR3 has 12 amino acids. CDR1 and CDR2 from the germline V gene are SGHRS and YFSETQ. With 0 bases removed from V and 8 bases from J, the gap between germline ends came to 6 bases. The CDR3 nucleotides are TGCGCCAGCAGCTTGGGACACTATGAGCAGTTCTTC. Translated, it gives CASSLGHYEQFF.

The V and J genes are TRBV30 and TRBJ1-1; the D is unclear. Looked up from germline, CDR1 is GTSNPN and CDR2 is SVGIG (reference sequence). The V end was cut by 0 bases, the J end by 0 bases, with 5 bases between. The CDR3 consists of 13 residues. CDR3 DNA sequence: TGTGCCTGGAGTGTCTATATGAACACTGAAGCTTTCTTT. Translating gives CAWSVYMNTEAFF.

V is TRBV11-3 and J is TRBJ2-2; a weak D match, TRBD2 (6 bases). Trimming removed 5 bases from V and 4 bases from J, with 23 bases in between. The CDR3 runs 18 residues. The germline V gene encodes CDR1 SGHNT and CDR2 YENEEA. Written as DNA, the CDR3 is TGTGCCAGCAGCCTAAGACGGGCGGGGACCTTGACCACCGGGGAGCTGTTTTTT. It yields the protein CASSLRRAGTLTTGELFF.

This rearrangement joins TRBV25-1 to TRBJ2-2; D is uncertain. Germline V CDR1 and CDR2: MGHDK, SYGVNS. The germline V and J ends were trimmed by 5 bases and 0 bases, with 4 bases remaining between them. The CDR3 covers 13 residues. The CDR3 DNA follows: TGTGCCAGCAGTCCCGCGAACACCGGGGAGCTGTTTTTT. Protein: CASSPANTGELFF. Supplemented by reference TRBV25-1 and TRBJ2-2, the full variable domain reads EADIYQTPRYLVIGTGKKITLECSQTMGHDKMYWYQQDPGMELHLIHYSYGVNSTEKGDLSSESTVSRIRTEHFPLTLESARPSHTSQYLCASSPANTGELFFGEGSRLTVL.

The chain couples TRBV4-1 to TRBJ2-7, with D tentatively TRBD1 (5 bases). The CDR3 has 15 amino acids. The V and J ends lost 4 bases and 4 bases respectively, with 17 bases between them. Germline V gene data show CDR1 as MGHRA and CDR2 as YSYEKL. CDR3 nucleotide sequence: TGCGCCAGCAGCCGGCAGGGTATTATTAGTTACGAGCAGTACTTC. Translation gives CASSRQGIISYEQYF.

The rearrangement joins TRBV6-5 to TRBJ2-3, with TRBD2 matching over 9 bases. V was pared by 2 bases and J by 2 bases, with 2 bases of the junction left unmatched. The V gene's germline CDR1 is MNHEY and CDR2 SVGAGI. The CDR3 contains 15 residues. The CDR3 region is CASSYERGDTDTQYF. The CDR3 nucleotides are TGTGCCAGCAGTTACGAGCGGGGGGACACAGATACGCAGTATTTT.

The J gene is TRBJ2-1, the V gene TRBV7-6, with 10 bases lining up with TRBD2. Trimming cost V 2 bases and J 9 bases; bases outside gene matches: 7. Germline assignment: CDR1 SGHVS and CDR2 FNYEAQ. The CDR3 is 15 amino acids. The CDR3 sequence is CASSLQAGGPAEQFF. Written as DNA, the CDR3 is TGTGCCAGCAGCTTACAAGCGGGAGGGCCCGCTGAGCAGTTCTTC.

The chain links TRBV19 to TRBJ1-2; 10 positions match TRBD1. Looked up from germline, CDR1 is LNHDA and CDR2 is SQIVND (reference sequence). V shed 3 bases and J 5 bases; nucleotides not matched to a gene: 6. This CDR3 is built from 15 residues. As DNA, the CDR3 is TGTGCCAGTAGTATGAGACAGGGGGCGCGATATGGCTACACCTTC. This gives the protein CASSMRQGARYGYTF. The full variable domain, with the rest looked up from reference TRBV19 and TRBJ1-2, is DGGITQSPKYLFRKEGQNVTLSCEQNLNHDAMYWYRQDPGQGLRLIYYSQIVNDFQKGDIAEGYSVSREKKESFPLTVTSAQKNPTAFYLCASSMRQGARYGYTFGSGTRLTVV.

J is TRBJ2-5 and V is TRBV5-8, with TRBD1 matching over 12 bases. V lost 4 bases, J lost 2 bases, and 9 bases stayed unmatched. Germline values: CDR1 SGHTS, CDR2 YDEGEE. The CDR3 runs 17 residues. CDR3 nucleotides: TGTGCCAGCAGCCCCGGGACAGGGGGCCATTCACAAGAGACCCAGTACTTC. Translating gives CASSPGTGGHSQETQYF.

This clone came up a few times. The CDR3 spells CASSQKPNQPQHF. CDR3 in DNA: TGTGCCAGCAGCCAGAAGCCCAATCAGCCCCAGCATTTT. J is TRBJ1-5 and V is TRBV4-2; no reliable D call. The CDR3 has 13 residues. Germline V lookup: CDR1 LGHNA, CDR2 YNFKEQ. Trimming took 3 bases from V and 3 from J, leaving 6 bases between them.

This sequence joins TRBV6-1 and TRBJ1-6; D unresolved. CDR3 length: 16 amino acids. Germline CDR1 and CDR2: MNHNS and SASEGT. Trimming took off 0 bases at V and 1 base at J, with 7 bases between the two ends. In DNA form, the CDR3 reads TGTGCCAGCAGTGAAGCGCCGGGTTCCTATAATTCACCCCTCCACTTT. Translated: CASSEAPGSYNSPLHF.

This chain connects TRBV4-3 to TRBJ2-1; 9 bases map to TRBD2. CDR1 is LGHNA and CDR2 is YSLEER in the germline V gene. The CDR3 sequence is 18 residues long. Trimming at V came to 0 bases and at J to 6 bases, leaving 12 bases not matched to a gene. Here the CDR3 reads CASSQEVRGLAPLNEQFF. As DNA, the CDR3 is TGCGCCAGCAGCCAAGAAGTTCGGGGACTAGCTCCCCTCAATGAGCAGTTCTTC.

The chain carries TRBV7-8 and TRBJ2-3; D uncertain. V shed 1 base and J shed 0 bases, with 8 bases lying between them. Germline-derived CDR1 and CDR2 are SGHVS and FQNEAQ. The CDR3 spans 15 residues. CDR3: CASSLVWRSTDTQYF. Written as DNA, the CDR3 is TGTGCCAGCAGCTTAGTTTGGCGGAGCACAGATACGCAGTATTTT.